This TCR beta chain is from a study of shared clonotypes between healthy human individuals. Study overall: Per donor, three plates held CD4 naive cells, three held CD4 memory, two held CD8 naive and one held CD8 memory.

The authors loaded 200 ng DNA, roughly 33,000 T cell genomes, into sorted-subset replicate PCRs. Method: immunoSEQ multiplex PCR; TCRdb's copy keeps in-frame clones and lacks some. The top ten hold approximately 1% of the sample, which has some 1,900,000 clones, 85% to 95% seen once. Cells designated naive CD8 were CD45RO-negative and were positively selected for CCR7, with terminally differentiated effector memory CD45RA+ cells excluded. Germline V gene data show CDR1 as SGHVS and CDR2 as FNYEAQ. V was clipped by 0 bases and J by 0 bases, with 9 bases between them. The CDR3 sequence is 16 residues long.

This chain links TRBV7-6 with TRBJ2-1, with D possibly matching TRBD2 (5 bases). The sequencing input was naive CD8+ T cells sorted from blood. The source is a man in his late teens or twenties in good health. The CDR3 spells CASSLAGLSSYNEQFF. The CDR3 nucleotides are TGTGCCAGCAGCTTAGCCGGACTCAGCTCCTACAATGAGCAGTTCTTC. The full variable domain, rest sourced from reference TRBV7-6 and TRBJ2-1, is GAGVSQSPRYKVTKRGQDVALRCDPISGHVSLYWYRQALGQGPEFLTYFNYEAQQDKSGLPNDRFSAERPEGSISTLTIQRTEQRDSAMYRCASSLAGLSSYNEQFFGPGTRLTVL.